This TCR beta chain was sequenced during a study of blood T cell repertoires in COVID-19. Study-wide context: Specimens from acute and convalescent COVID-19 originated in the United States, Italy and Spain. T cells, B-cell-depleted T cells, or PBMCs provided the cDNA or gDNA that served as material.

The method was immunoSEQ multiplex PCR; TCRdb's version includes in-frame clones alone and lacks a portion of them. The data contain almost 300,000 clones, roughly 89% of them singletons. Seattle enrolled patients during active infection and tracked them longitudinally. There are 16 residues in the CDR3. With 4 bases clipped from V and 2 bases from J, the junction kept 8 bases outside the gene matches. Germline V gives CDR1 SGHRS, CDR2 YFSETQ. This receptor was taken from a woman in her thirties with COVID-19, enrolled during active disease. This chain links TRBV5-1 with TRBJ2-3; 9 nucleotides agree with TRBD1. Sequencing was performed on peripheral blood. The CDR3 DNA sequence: TGCGCCAGCAGCCCCACACAGGGGGCCTACACAGATACGCAGTATTTT. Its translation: CASSPTQGAYTDTQYF. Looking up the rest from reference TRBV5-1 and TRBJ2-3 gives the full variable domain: KAGVTQTPRYLIKTRGQQVTLSCSPISGHRSVSWYQQTPGQGLQFLFEYFSETQRNKGNFPGRFSGRQFSNSRSEMNVSTLELGDSALYLCASSPTQGAYTDTQYFGPGTRLTVL.